This T cell receptor (beta chain) originates from a study of identical twins. General study points: These conclusions were based on statistical analysis (cross-sectional, not following the same donors). In cord blood, abundant beta clonotypes had fewer insertions; memory showed no trend.

Trimming took 5 bases from V and 3 from J, leaving 14 bases between them. This CDR3 is built from 14 residues. The germline V gene has CDR1 SGHRS and CDR2 YFSETQ. TCRdb itself ran the 5' RACE reads through MiXCR, one entry per CDR3 protein. Here the sample spans around 200,000 distinct CDR3 sequences, approximately 9% being singletons. This clonotype occurred many times. Its target is not known. The receptor was derived from a woman between 18 and 29 years old in good health. The material sequenced was memory (CD45RO+) T cells sorted from blood. The chain combines TRBV5-1 with TRBJ1-1; TRBD1 is a possible D gene (5 bases). CDR3 loop: CASRGGREDTEAFF. The DNA of the CDR3 is TGCGCCAGCAGAGGAGGCAGGGAGGACACTGAAGCTTTCTTT.